This entry lists 8 T cell receptor beta chains sequenced from one sample in a study of cytomegalovirus exposure and HLA in healthy donors. Sequencing was performed with immunoSEQ multiplex PCR; in TCRdb, only in-frame clones are kept and a portion is missing. The profile covers around 55,000 clones, with approximately 92% appearing a single time and 2.5% to 3.5% taken by the ten largest. The specimen was PBMCs. The receptors were sampled from a young man in good health and CMV-seronegative.

The chain recombines TRBV5-1 with TRBJ2-7, with TRBD2 as a possible D gene (6 bases). V shed 1 base and J shed 2 bases, with 7 bases lying between them. This CDR3 has 13 residues. Germline V gene sequence: CDR1 SGHRS, CDR2 YFSETQ. The CDR3 sequence: CASSLSGAYEQYF. CDR3 sequence (DNA): TGCGCCAGCAGCTTGTCGGGAGCCTACGAGCAGTACTTC.

This chain uses TRBV15 with TRBJ2-6; D uncertain. The V gene lost 3 bases and the J gene lost 0 bases, with 6 bases spanning the gap. The CDR3 loop spans 15 amino acids. The germline CDR1 and CDR2 sequences are LNHNV and YYDKDF (reference sequence). The CDR3 loop is CATSSLYSGANVLTF. The CDR3 DNA follows: TGTGCCACCAGCAGTCTTTACTCTGGGGCCAACGTCCTGACTTTC.

The V call is TRBV28, the J call TRBJ2-1; 11 bases are shared with TRBD2. The germline V gene encodes CDR1 MDHEN and CDR2 SYDVKM. The CDR3 spans 14 residues. Trimming removed 6 bases from V and 9 bases from J; junction bases left unmatched: 7. CDR3: CASRLAGASIEQFF. In DNA form, the CDR3 reads TGTGCCAGCAGACTAGCGGGAGCGAGTATTGAGCAGTTCTTC. The full variable domain, rest sourced from reference TRBV28 and TRBJ2-1, is DVKVTQSSRYLVKRTGEKVFLECVQDMDHENMFWYRQDPGLGLRLIYFSYDVKMKEKGDIPEGYSVSREKKERFSLILESASTNQTSMYLCASRLAGASIEQFFGPGTRLTVL.

The chain carries TRBV2 and TRBJ1-1; maybe TRBD1 (6 bases). Germline assignment: CDR1 SNHLY and CDR2 FYNNEI. This CDR3 comprises 14 residues. Trimming pared 3 bases from V and 3 bases from J, leaving 11 bases between. For the CDR3, the DNA is TGTGCCAGCAGTGACCCCAACAGGGACACTGAAGCTTTCTTT. It specifies CASSDPNRDTEAFF. The entire variable domain, with the rest obtained from reference TRBV2 and TRBJ1-1, is as follows: EPEVTQTPSHQVTQMGQEVILRCVPISNHLYFYWYRQILGQKVEFLVSFYNNEISEKSEIFDDQFSVERPDGSNFTLKIRSTKLEDSAMYFCASSDPNRDTEAFFGQGTRLTVV.

CDR3: CSVGLSGRNQPQHF. CDR3 coding DNA: TGCAGCGTTGGGTTGAGCGGCCGCAATCAGCCCCAGCATTTT. The chain links TRBV29-1 to TRBJ1-5; D is unclear. V lost 4 bases, J lost 2 bases, and 12 bases lay in between. CDR1 SQVTM and CDR2 ANQGSEA come from the germline V gene. The CDR3 is made up of 14 amino acids. Full variable domain (remainder filled in from reference TRBV29-1 and TRBJ1-5): SAVISQKPSRDICQRGTSLTIQCQVDSQVTMMFWYRQQPGQSLTLIATANQGSEATYESGFVIDKFPISRPNLTFSTLTVSNMSPEDSSIYLCSVGLSGRNQPQHFGDGTRLSIL.

This chain joins TRBV5-5 and TRBJ1-2, with D tentatively TRBD1 (6 bases). Germline V gives CDR1 SGHKS, CDR2 YYEKEE (reference sequence). V lost 6 bases and J 5 bases, leaving 26 bases between the germline ends. This CDR3 contains 17 residues. This CDR3 is CASILSPGSGRGYGYTF. CDR3 coding DNA: TGTGCCAGCATCCTCTCTCCCGGTTCGGGCAGGGGATATGGCTACACCTTC.

The V call is TRBV10-3, the J call TRBJ2-7; 11 bases match TRBD1. There are 14 residues in the CDR3. The ends lost 4 bases at V and 2 bases at J; junction bases unmatched: 1. Per the germline V gene, CDR1 is ENHRY and CDR2 is SYGVKD. The CDR3 region is CAISADRGPYEQYF. CDR3 DNA: TGTGCCATCAGTGCGGACAGGGGGCCCTACGAGCAGTACTTC.

The CDR3 is CASSPPGGGNEKLFF. As DNA, the CDR3 is TGTGCCAGCAGCCCCCCGGGGGGGGGTAATGAAAAACTGTTTTTT. The chain recombines TRBV9 with TRBJ1-4; D possibly corresponds to TRBD1 (5 bases). There are 15 residues in the CDR3. V was trimmed by 4 bases and J by 4 bases, leaving 14 bases between them. Germline V gene data show CDR1 as SGDLS and CDR2 as YYNGEE.